This record looks at one TCR beta chain sequence and its context. Antigen: not known. Amplification of the TCR beta CDR3 regions used RNA transcripts (as template). Amplification began with first-round RT-PCR using HTBI primers, then second-round multiplex PCR was performed. A single record per CDR3 protein comes from TCRdb applying MiXCR to the multiplex PCR reads. The sample has about 740,000 distinct CDR3 sequences, 35% to 50% seen once. This sample was included in a study of Graves' ophthalmopathy and Graves' hyperthyroidism. Broader study findings: The model forecast ophthalmopathy progression, reaching 60% to 71% sensitivity and approximately 72% specificity.

Trimming took off 4 bases at V and 5 bases at J, with 34 bases between the two ends. CDR3 length: 22 amino acids. Per germline, CDR1 KGHDR and CDR2 SFDVKD. Other autoimmune diseases, uncontrolled infections, pregnancy or lactation led to the exclusion of patients. The origin of this receptor is an adult man with Graves' ophthalmopathy. Sequencing was done on a sample of peripheral blood. The rearrangement links TRBV24-1 to TRBJ2-2; a weak D match, TRBD1 (6 bases). CDR3 loop: CATSDRASQPDSQRGPTGELFF. DNA of the CDR3: TGTGCCACCAGTGACCGCGCTTCTCAGCCGGACAGTCAAAGGGGTCCAACCGGGGAGCTGTTTTTT.